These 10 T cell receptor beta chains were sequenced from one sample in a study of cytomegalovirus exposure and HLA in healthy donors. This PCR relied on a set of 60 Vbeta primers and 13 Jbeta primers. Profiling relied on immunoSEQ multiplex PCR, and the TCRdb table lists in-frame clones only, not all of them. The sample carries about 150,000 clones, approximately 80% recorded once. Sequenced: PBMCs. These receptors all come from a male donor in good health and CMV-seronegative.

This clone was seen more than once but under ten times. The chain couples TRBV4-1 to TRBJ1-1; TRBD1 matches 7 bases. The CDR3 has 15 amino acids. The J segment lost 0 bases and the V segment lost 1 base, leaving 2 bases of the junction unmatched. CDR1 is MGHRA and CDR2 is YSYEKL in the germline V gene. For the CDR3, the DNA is TGCGCCAGCAGCCAAGCGGGACAGTTGAACACTGAAGCTTTCTTT. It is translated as CASSQAGQLNTEAFF.

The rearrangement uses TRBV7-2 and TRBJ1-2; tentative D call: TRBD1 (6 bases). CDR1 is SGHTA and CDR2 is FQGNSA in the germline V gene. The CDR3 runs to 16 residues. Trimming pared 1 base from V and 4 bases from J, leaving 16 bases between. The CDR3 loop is CASSLDLDSVRYGYTF. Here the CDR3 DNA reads TGTGCCAGCAGCTTAGATCTGGACAGCGTCCGCTATGGCTACACCTTC.

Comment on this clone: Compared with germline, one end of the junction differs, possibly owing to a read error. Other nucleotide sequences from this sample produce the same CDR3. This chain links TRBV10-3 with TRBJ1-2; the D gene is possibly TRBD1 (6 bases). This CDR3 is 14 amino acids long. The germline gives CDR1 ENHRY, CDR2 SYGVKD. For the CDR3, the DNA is TGTGCCATCAACCCACAGGGATCTAACTACGGCTACACCTTC. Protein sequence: CAINPQGSNYGYTF.

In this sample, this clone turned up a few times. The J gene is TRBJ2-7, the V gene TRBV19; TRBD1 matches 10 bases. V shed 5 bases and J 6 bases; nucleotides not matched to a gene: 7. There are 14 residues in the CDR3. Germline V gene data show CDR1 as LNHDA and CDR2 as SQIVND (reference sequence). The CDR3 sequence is CASSPGTGAGEQYF. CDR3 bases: TGTGCCAGTAGTCCCGGGACAGGGGCCGGCGAGCAGTACTTC.

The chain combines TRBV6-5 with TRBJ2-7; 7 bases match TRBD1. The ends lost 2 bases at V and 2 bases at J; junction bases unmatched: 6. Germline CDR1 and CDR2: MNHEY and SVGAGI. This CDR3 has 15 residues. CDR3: CASSYNRQGAYEQYF. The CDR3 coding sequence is TGTGCCAGCAGTTACAACCGGCAGGGGGCCTACGAGCAGTACTTC.

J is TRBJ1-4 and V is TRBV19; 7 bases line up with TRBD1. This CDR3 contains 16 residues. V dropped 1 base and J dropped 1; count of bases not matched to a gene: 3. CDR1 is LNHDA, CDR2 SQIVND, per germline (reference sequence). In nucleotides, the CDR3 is TGTGCCAGTAGTATAGGGGACAGAGTAACTAATGAAAAACTGTTTTTT. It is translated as CASSIGDRVTNEKLFF.

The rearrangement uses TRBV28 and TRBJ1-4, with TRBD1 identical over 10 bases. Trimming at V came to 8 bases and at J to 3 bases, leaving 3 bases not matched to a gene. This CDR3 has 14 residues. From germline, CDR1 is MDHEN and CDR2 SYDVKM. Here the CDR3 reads CASDRGLANEKLFF. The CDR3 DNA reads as TGTGCCAGCGACAGGGGGCTAGCTAATGAAAAACTGTTTTTT. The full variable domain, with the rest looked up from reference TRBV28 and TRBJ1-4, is DVKVTQSSRYLVKRTGEKVFLECVQDMDHENMFWYRQDPGLGLRLIYFSYDVKMKEKGDIPEGYSVSREKKERFSLILESASTNQTSMYLCASDRGLANEKLFFGSGTQLSVL.

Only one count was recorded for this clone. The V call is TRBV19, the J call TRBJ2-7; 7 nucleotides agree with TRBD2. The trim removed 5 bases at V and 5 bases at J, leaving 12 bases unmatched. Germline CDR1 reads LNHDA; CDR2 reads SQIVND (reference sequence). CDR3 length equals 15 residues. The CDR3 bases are TGTGCCAGTAGTCCTCGGGGGAGGGCCCTAAACGAGCAGTACTTC. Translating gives CASSPRGRALNEQYF. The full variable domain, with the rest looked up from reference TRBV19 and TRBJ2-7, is DGGITQSPKYLFRKEGQNVTLSCEQNLNHDAMYWYRQDPGQGLRLIYYSQIVNDFQKGDIAEGYSVSREKKESFPLTVTSAQKNPTAFYLCASSPRGRALNEQYFGPGTRLTVT.

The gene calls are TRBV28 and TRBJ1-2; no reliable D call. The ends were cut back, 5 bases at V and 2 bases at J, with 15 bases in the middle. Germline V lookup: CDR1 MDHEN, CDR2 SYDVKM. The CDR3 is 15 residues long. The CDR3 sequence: CASSTGRGVNYGYTF. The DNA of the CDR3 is TGTGCCAGCAGTACGGGCCGGGGAGTAAACTATGGCTACACCTTC.

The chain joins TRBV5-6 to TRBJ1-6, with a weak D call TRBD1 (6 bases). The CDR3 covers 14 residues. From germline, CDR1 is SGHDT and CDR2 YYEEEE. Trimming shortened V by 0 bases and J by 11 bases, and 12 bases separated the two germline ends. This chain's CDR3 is CASSLGQGLTPLHF. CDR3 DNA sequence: TGTGCCAGCAGCTTGGGGCAGGGGCTGACACCCCTCCACTTT.